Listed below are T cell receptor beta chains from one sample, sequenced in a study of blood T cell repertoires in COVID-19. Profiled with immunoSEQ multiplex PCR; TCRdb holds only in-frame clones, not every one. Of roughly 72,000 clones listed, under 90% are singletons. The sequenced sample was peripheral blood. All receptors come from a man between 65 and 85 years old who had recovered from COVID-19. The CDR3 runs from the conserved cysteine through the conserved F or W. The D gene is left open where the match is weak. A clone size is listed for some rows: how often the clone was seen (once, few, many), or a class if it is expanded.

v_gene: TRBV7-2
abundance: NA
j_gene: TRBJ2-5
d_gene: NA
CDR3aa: CASSLQGLGGETQYF
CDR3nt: TGTGCCAGCAGCTTACAGGGACTGGGTGGAGAGACCCAGTACTTC

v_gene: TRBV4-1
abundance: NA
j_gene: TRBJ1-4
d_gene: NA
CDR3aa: CASSQGLRREKLFF
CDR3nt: TGCGCCAGCAGCCAAGGACTCCGGCGGGAAAAACTGTTTTTT

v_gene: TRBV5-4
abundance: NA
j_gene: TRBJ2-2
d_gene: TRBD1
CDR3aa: CASSPGTGGSGELFF
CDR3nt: TGTGCCAGCAGCCCAGGGACAGGGGGTTCCGGGGAGCTGTTTTTT

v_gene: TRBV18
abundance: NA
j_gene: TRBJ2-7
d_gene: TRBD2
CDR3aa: CASSPWGSGSTRREQYF
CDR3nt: TGTGCCAGCTCACCATGGGGTAGCGGGAGCACCCGACGCGAGCAGTACTTC

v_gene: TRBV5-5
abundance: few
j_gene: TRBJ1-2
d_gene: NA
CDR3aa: CASSHGASEQDNYGYTF
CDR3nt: TGTGCCAGCAGCCATGGGGCCTCTGAACAGGACAACTATGGCTACACCTTC

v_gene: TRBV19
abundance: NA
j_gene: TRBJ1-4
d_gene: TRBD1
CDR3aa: CASSLGQGRGATNEKLFF
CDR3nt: TGTGCCAGTAGCTTGGGACAGGGAAGAGGGGCAACTAATGAAAAACTGTTTTTT

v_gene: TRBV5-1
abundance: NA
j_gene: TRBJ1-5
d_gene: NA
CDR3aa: CASRVGPSNQPQHF
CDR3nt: TGCGCCAGCCGCGTGGGGCCCAGCAATCAGCCCCAGCATTTT

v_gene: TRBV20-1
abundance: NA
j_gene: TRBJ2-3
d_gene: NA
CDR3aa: CSASSTTQYF
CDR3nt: TGCAGTGCTAGTTCTACTACGCAGTATTTT

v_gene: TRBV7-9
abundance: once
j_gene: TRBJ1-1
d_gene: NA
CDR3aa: CASRSVEGNTEAFF
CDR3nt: TGTGCCAGCCGCTCGGTTGAGGGTAACACTGAAGCTTTCTTT

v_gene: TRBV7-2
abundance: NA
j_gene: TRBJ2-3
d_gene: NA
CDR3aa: CASSLVLRGLARADTQYF
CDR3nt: TGTGCCAGCAGCTTAGTCCTGAGAGGACTGGCACGGGCGGATACGCAGTATTTT

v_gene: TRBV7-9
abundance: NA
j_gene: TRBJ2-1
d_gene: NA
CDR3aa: CASSLGQDNEQFF
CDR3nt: TGTGCCAGCAGCCTGGGCCAGGACAATGAGCAGTTCTTC

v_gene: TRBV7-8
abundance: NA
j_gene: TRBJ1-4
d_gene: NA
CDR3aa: CASSLLGGDGEKLFF
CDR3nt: TGTGCCAGCAGCTTGCTGGGGGGGGATGGCGAAAAACTGTTTTTT

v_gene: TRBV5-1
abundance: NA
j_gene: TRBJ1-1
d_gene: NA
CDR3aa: CASSLGELNTEAFF
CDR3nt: TGCGCCAGCAGCTTAGGAGAGCTGAACACTGAAGCTTTCTTT

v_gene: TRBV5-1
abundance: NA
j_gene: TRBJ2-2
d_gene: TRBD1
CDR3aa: CASSYGQGANTGELFF
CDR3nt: TGCGCCAGCAGCTACGGACAGGGGGCGAACACCGGGGAGCTGTTTTTT

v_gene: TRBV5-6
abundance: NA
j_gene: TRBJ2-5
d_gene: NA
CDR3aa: CASSSHLDSQVETQYF
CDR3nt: TGTGCCAGCAGCTCACATCTGGACAGCCAGGTGGAGACCCAGTACTTC

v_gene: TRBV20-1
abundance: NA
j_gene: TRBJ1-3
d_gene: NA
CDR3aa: CSASQVWRIGGSGNTIYF
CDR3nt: TGCAGTGCTAGTCAGGTCTGGAGGATAGGGGGTTCTGGAAACACCATATATTTT

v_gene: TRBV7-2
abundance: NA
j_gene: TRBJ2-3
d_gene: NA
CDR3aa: CASSFGRATGDTQYF
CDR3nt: TGTGCCAGCAGCTTTGGCAGGGCAACAGGGGATACGCAGTATTTT

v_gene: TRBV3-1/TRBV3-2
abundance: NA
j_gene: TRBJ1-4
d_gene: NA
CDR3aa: CASSQGWGTNEKLFF
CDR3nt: TGTGCCAGCAGCCAAGGATGGGGCACTAATGAAAAACTGTTTTTT

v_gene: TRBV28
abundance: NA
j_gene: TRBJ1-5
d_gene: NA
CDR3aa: CASANTGSNQPQHF
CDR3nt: TGTGCCAGCGCTAATACAGGTAGCAATCAGCCCCAGCATTTT

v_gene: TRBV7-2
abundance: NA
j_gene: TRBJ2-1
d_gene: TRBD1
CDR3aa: CASSSVGGFSSYNEQFF
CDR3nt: TGTGCCAGCAGCTCTGTAGGGGGCTTTAGCTCCTACAATGAGCAGTTCTTC

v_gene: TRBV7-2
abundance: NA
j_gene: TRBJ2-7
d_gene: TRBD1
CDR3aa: CASSSRTGYEQYF
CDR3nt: TGTGCCAGCAGCTCAAGGACAGGCTACGAGCAGTACTTC

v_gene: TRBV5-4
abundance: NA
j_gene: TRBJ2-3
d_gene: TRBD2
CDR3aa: CASSGGSGRDTQYF
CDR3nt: TGTGCCAGCAGCGGCGGGAGCGGGAGAGATACGCAGTATTTT

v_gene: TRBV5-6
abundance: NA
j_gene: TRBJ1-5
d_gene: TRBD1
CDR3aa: CASSLRDRGRSNQPQHF
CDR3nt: TGTGCCAGCAGCTTGAGGGACAGGGGAAGAAGCAATCAGCCCCAGCATTTT

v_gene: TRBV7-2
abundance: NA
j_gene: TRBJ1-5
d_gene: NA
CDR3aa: CASSLRGNSNQPQHF
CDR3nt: TGTGCCAGCAGCTTAAGGGGGAATAGCAATCAGCCCCAGCATTTT

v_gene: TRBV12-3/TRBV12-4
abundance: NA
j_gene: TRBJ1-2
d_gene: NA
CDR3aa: CASSLGRRGYTF
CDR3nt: TGTGCCAGCAGTTTGGGTAGGCGGGGCTACACCTTC

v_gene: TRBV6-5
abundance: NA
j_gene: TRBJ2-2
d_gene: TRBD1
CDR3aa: CASSYRGLGTGELFF
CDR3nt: TGTGCCAGCAGTTACAGGGGGCTCGGGACCGGGGAGCTGTTTTTT

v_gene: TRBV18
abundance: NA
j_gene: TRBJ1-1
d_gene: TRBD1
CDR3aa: CASSIWDSHTEAFF
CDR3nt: TGTGCCAGCTCAATATGGGACAGCCACACTGAAGCTTTCTTT

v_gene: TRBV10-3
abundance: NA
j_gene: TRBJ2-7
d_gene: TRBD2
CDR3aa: CAISLAGTSSYEQYF
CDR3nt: TGTGCCATCAGCCTAGCGGGGACTAGCTCCTACGAGCAGTACTTC

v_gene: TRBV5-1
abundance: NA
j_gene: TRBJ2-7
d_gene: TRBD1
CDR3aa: CASSFGQGDYEQYF
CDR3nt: TGCGCCAGCAGCTTTGGACAGGGGGACTACGAGCAGTACTTC

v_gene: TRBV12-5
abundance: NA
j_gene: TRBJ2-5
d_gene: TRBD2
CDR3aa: CASGSASMSGGGGTQYF
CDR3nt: TGTGCTAGTGGTTCCGCCTCAATGAGCGGGGGGGGAGGGACCCAGTACTTC

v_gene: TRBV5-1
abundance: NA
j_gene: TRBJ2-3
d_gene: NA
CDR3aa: CASSLQEPSTDTQYF
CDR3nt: TGCGCCAGCAGCCTACAGGAACCTAGCACAGATACGCAGTATTTT

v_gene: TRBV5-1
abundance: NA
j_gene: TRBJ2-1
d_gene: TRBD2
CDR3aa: CASSQILSGRNEQFF
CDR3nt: TGCGCCAGCAGCCAAATCCTTAGCGGGAGGAATGAGCAGTTCTTC

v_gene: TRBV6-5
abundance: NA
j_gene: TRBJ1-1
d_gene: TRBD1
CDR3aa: CASSPRTGGTEAFF
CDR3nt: TGTGCCAGCAGTCCTAGGACAGGGGGCACTGAAGCTTTCTTT

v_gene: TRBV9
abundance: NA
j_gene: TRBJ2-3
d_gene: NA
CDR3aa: CASSVSGDTQYF
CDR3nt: TGTGCCAGCAGCGTTAGCGGAGATACGCAGTATTTT

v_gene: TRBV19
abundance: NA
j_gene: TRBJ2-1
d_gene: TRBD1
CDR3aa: CASSGQGGHNEQFF
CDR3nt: TGTGCCAGTAGTGGACAGGGAGGACACAATGAGCAGTTCTTC

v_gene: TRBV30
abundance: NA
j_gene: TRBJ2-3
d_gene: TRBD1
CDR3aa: CACSRDRTADTQYF
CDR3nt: TGTGCCTGTTCCCGGGACAGGACGGCAGATACGCAGTATTTT

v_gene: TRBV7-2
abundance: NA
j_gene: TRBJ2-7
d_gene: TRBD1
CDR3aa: CASSLVPEGAKQYF
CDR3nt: TGTGCCAGCAGCTTAGTTCCCGAGGGGGCCAAGCAGTACTTC

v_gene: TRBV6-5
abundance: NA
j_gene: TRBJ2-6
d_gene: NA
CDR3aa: CASSYDPAAGANVLTF
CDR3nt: TGTGCCAGCAGTTACGACCCGGCGGCAGGGGCCAACGTCCTGACTTTC

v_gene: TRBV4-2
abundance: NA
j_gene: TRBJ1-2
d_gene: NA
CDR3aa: CASSQEGGRINYGYTF
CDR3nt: TGTGCCAGCAGCCAAGAAGGAGGCAGGATTAACTATGGCTACACCTTC

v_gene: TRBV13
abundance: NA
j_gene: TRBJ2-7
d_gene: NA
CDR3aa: CASSLGYVDTTYEQYF
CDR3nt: TGTGCCAGCAGCTTAGGGTACGTAGACACGACCTACGAGCAGTACTTC

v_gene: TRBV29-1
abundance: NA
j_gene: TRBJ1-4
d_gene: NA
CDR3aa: CSVGGRGATNEKLFF
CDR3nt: TGCAGCGTTGGCGGCAGGGGAGCAACTAATGAAAAACTGTTTTTT

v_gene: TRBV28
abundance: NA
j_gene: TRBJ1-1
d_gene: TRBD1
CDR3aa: CASSRTGLNTEAFF
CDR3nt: TGTGCCAGCAGTCGGACAGGTTTGAACACTGAAGCTTTCTTT

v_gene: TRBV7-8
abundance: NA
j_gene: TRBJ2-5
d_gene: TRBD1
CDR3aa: CASSSLPGQGQETQYF
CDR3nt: TGTGCCAGCAGCTCGCTGCCGGGACAGGGTCAAGAGACCCAGTACTTC

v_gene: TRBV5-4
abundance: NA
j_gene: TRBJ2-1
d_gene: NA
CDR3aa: CASSLVSGDNEQFF
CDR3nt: TGTGCCAGCAGCTTGGTTAGTGGAGACAATGAGCAGTTCTTC

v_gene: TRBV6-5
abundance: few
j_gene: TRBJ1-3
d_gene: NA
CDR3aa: CASRGIQGSGNTIYF
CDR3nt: TGTGCCAGCAGAGGCATACAGGGCTCTGGAAACACCATATATTTT

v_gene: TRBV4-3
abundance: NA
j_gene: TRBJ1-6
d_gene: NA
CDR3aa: CASSQDGGAINSPLHF
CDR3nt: TGCGCCAGCAGCCAAGATGGAGGGGCCATCAATTCACCCCTCCACTTT

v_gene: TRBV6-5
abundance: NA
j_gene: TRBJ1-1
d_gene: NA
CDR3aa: CASITNRANTEAFF
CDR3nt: TGTGCCAGCATCACGAACAGGGCGAACACTGAAGCTTTCTTT

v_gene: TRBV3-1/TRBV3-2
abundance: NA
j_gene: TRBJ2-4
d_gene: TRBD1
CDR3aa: CASRGQGNIQYF
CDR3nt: TGTGCCAGCAGGGGACAGGGCAACATTCAGTACTTC

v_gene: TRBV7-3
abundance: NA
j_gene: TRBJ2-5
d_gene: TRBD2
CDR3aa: CASSPPGRASGGNYYQETQYF
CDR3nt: TGTGCCAGCAGCCCCCCTGGGCGGGCTAGCGGGGGGAATTACTACCAAGAGACCCAGTACTTC

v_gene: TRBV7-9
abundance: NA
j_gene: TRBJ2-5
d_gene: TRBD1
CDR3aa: CASSSPDRVGEETQYF
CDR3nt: TGTGCCAGCAGCTCACCCGACAGGGTCGGGGAAGAGACCCAGTACTTC

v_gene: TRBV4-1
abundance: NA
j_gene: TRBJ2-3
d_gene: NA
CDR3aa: CASSAGWGGPLTDTQYF
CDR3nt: TGCGCCAGCAGCGCTGGCTGGGGGGGCCCCCTCACAGATACGCAGTATTTT

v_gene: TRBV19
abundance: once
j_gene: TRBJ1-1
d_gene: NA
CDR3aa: CASGGALNTEAFF
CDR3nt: TGTGCCAGTGGGGGGGCGTTGAACACTGAAGCTTTCTTT

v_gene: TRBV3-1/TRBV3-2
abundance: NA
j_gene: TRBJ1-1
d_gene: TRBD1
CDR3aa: CASSQFPGGVTEAFF
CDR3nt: TGTGCCAGCAGCCAGTTCCCAGGGGGCGTCACTGAAGCTTTCTTT

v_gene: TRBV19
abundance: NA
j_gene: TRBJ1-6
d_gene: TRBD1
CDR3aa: CASSMGTGSVHF
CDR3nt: TGTGCCAGTAGTATGGGGACAGGTTCGGTCCACTTT

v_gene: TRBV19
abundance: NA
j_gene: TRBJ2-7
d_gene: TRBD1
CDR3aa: CASRDRTTYEQYF
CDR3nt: TGTGCCAGTCGGGACAGAACTACCTACGAGCAGTACTTC

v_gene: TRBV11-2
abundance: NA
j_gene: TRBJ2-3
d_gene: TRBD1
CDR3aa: CASGDRGPDTQYF
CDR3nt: TGTGCCAGCGGAGACAGGGGTCCAGATACGCAGTATTTT

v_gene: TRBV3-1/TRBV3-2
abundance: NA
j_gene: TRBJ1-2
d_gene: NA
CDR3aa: CASSPLVSYGYTF
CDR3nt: TGTGCCAGCAGCCCCTTGGTCAGCTATGGCTACACCTTC